The 23 T cell receptor beta chains reported below all come from one sample, sequenced in a study of post-analysis software for immune sequencing data. Their cognate antigens are unknown. Unique molecular identifiers had been added to the TCR beta cDNA libraries. TCRdb re-analysed the PCR reads in MiXCR, keeping a single row per CDR3 protein. The top ten clones hold approximately 0.6% of a sample with hundreds of thousands of distinct CDR3 sequences, 25% to 30% of them seen once. The study, taken as a whole, reports: In patients, TRBV5-6, TRBV5-1 and TRBV20-1 belonged to roughly five TRBV segments found more frequently than in controls.

What was sequenced was blood. These receptors all stem from a girl between 5 and 17 years old with multiple sclerosis.

This clonotype was seen a handful of times. This chain uses TRBV7-2 with TRBJ2-7; 11 positions agree with TRBD1. Germline CDR1 SGHTA, CDR2 FQGNSA. The junction had 6 bases not matched to a gene; V was cut back by 5 bases and J by 6 bases. This CDR3 comprises 14 residues. The CDR3 reads CASSPRTGGGEQYF. CDR3 nucleotides: TGTGCCAGCAGCCCAAGGACAGGGGGCGGCGAGCAGTACTTC.

The chain couples TRBV10-3 to TRBJ1-2; 9 bases fit TRBD1. CDR1 ENHRY and CDR2 SYGVKD come from the germline V gene. Trimming cost V 7 bases and J 7 bases; bases outside gene matches: 10. The CDR3 loop spans 14 amino acids. The CDR3 loop is CAITSRTGDGGYTF. As DNA, the CDR3 is TGTGCCATCACCTCAAGGACAGGGGATGGTGGCTACACCTTC.

This clonotype has just a few counts. A read error may account for a junction end that differs from germline. The chain employs TRBV9 and TRBJ2-1; the D is unclear. The CDR3 contains 16 residues. CDR1 and CDR2 from the germline V gene are SGDLS and YYNGEE. The DNA for the CDR3 is TGTGACAGCAGCGTAGTCTTGAGGAGCTCCTACAATGAGCAGTTCTTC. Amino acid sequence: CDSSVVLRSSYNEQFF.

As regards this clonotype: At one end the junction does not follow the germline gene, possibly because of a read error. This chain joins TRBV9 and TRBJ2-6; no clear D gene. The CDR3 totals 19 residues. CDR1 is SGDLS and CDR2 is YYNGEE in the germline V gene. CDR3 in amino acids: CASSFYPPGRTAGANVLTF. CDR3 in DNA: TGCGCCAGCAGCTTCTACCCGCCAGGTCGGACGGCTGGGGCCAACGTCCTGACTTTC.

This clonotype appeared many times. The chain has TRBV7-2 and TRBJ2-3, with D perhaps matching TRBD1 (5 bases). The CDR3 sequence is 16 residues long. V was shortened by 1 base and J by 1 base, with 12 bases between the two germline ends. Germline V CDR1 and CDR2: SGHTA, FQGNSA. The CDR3 DNA follows: TGTGCCAGCAGCTTAGAGAGCAGGGTGGGCACAGATACGCAGTATTTT. As protein: CASSLESRVGTDTQYF.

Concerning this clonotype: At one end, the junction sequence differs from germline, possibly due to a read error. This rearrangement joins TRBV5-1 to TRBJ2-1; 8 bases agree with TRBD2. The CDR3 runs to 17 residues. Germline CDR1 SGHRS, CDR2 YFSETQ. CDR3 sequence: CASKKGLAGGSYNERFF. Here the CDR3 DNA reads TGCGCCAGCAAGAAGGGTTTGGCGGGGGGATCCTACAATGAGCGGTTCTTC.

This clonotype was seen at least ten times. The chain carries TRBV7-2 and TRBJ2-1; 8 nucleotides agree with TRBD1. V lost 5 bases and J lost 11; bases outside the gene matches: 5. The V gene's germline CDR1 is SGHTA and CDR2 FQGNSA. The CDR3 sequence is 12 residues long. As DNA, the CDR3 is TGTGCCAGCAGCAGCTGGACAGGGAAGCAGTTCTTC. This codes for CASSSWTGKQFF.

V gene TRBV9 combines with J gene TRBJ2-2; D perhaps matches TRBD2 (5 bases). Between the trimmed V and J ends, which lost 0 bases and 0 bases, there was a span of 9 bases. Per germline, CDR1 SGDLS and CDR2 YYNGEE. The CDR3 runs to 16 residues. CDR3 coding DNA: TGTGCCAGCAGCGTAGGAGGACTCGCGAACACCGGGGAGCTGTTTTTT. This sequence encodes CASSVGGLANTGELFF.

This rearrangement joins TRBV5-5 to TRBJ2-7, with 7 bases lining up with TRBD1. This CDR3 comprises 16 residues. The V segment lost 4 bases and the J segment 3 bases; nucleotides outside the gene matches: 13. In germline, CDR1 is SGHKS, CDR2 YYEKEE (reference sequence). The CDR3 region is CASSRSRGTFLYEQYF. CDR3 nucleotide sequence: TGTGCCAGCAGCCGGAGCAGGGGGACCTTTCTCTACGAGCAGTACTTC.

This rearrangement joins TRBV24-1 to TRBJ2-3; D possibly uses TRBD1 or TRBD2 (6 bases each). The CDR3 sequence is 16 residues long. Germline values: CDR1 KGHDR, CDR2 SFDVKD. Trimming cost V 5 bases and J 5 bases, with 19 bases left between them. CDR3 in DNA: TGTGCCACCAGTGCCCCACGGGGGCAGGGGAGAGATACGCAGTATTTT. Translating gives CATSAPRGQGRDTQYF.

The V gene is TRBV6-5, the J gene TRBJ2-1; perhaps TRBD2 as D (5 bases). Trimming stripped 0 bases from V and 9 bases from J, with 9 bases between. The germline gives CDR1 MNHEY, CDR2 SVGAGI. CDR3 size: 13 residues. In nucleotides, the CDR3 is TGTGCCAGCAGTTACTCAGGTGGGAGTGAGCAGTTCTTC. Translating gives CASSYSGGSEQFF.

This clonotype was counted only a few times. The chain uses TRBV4-3 and TRBJ1-1; D may be TRBD1 (6 bases). The length of the CDR3 is 14 residues. Germline V gene data show CDR1 as LGHNA and CDR2 as YSLEER. V lost 4 bases to trimming and J lost 7 bases, with 16 bases between them. The CDR3 region is CASSLEGGDCEAFF. The CDR3 region has the DNA TGCGCCAGCAGCCTTGAGGGGGGTGATTGTGAAGCTTTCTTT.

This chain connects TRBV9 to TRBJ2-1; TRBD2 matches 7 bases. Germline CDR1 is SGDLS and CDR2 is YYNGEE. The CDR3 contains 14 residues. V trimming: 4 bases; J trimming: 8 bases; junction bases outside the gene matches: 9. CDR3 sequence reads: CASSTRTRQHEQFF. As DNA, the CDR3 is TGTGCCAGCAGCACCCGGACTAGACAGCATGAGCAGTTCTTC.

This clonotype occurred a few times. The J gene is TRBJ2-5, the V gene TRBV5-6; tentatively, D is TRBD2 (5 bases). The CDR3 is 12 amino acids. V was pared by 3 bases and J by 7 bases, with 10 bases between. CDR1 SGHDT and CDR2 YYEEEE come from the germline V gene. CDR3 DNA sequence: TGTGCCAGCAGCTGGTCCCGGGGGACCCAGTACTTC. Amino acid sequence: CASSWSRGTQYF. The variable domain in full, with the rest retrieved from reference TRBV5-6 and TRBJ2-5, is DAGVTQSPTHLIKTRGQQVTLRCSPKSGHDTVSWYQQALGQGPQFIFQYYEEEERQRGNFPDRFSGHQFPNYSSELNVNALLLGDSALYLCASSWSRGTQYFGPGTRLLVL.

The V gene is TRBV21-1, the J gene TRBJ2-3; the tabulated D call, TRBD1, remains unverified against the DNA. TRBV21-1 represents a pseudogene. The CDR3 covers 15 residues. The CDR3 here is CASTEKWGLTDTQYF. CDR3 coding DNA: TGTGCCAGCACCGAAAAGTGGGGGCTTACAGATACGCAGTATTTT.

The rearrangement links TRBV7-2 to TRBJ1-6; no clear D gene. The CDR3 contains 15 residues. The germline V gene has CDR1 SGHTA and CDR2 FQGNSA. V lost 2 bases, J lost 2 bases, and 7 bases lay in between. CDR3 DNA sequence: TGTGCCAGCAGCTTATTTATAGCCTATAATTCACCCCTCCACTTT. Its translation is CASSLFIAYNSPLHF.

On this clonotype itself: The CDR3 does not end in the conserved phenylalanine or tryptophan, so this is likely a read error. The V call is TRBV13, the J call TRBJ2-3; no firm D call. Germline loops: CDR1 PRHDT, CDR2 FYEKMQ (reference sequence). V was shortened by 6 bases and J by 3 bases, with 4 bases between the two germline ends. There are 11 residues in the CDR3. The CDR3 loop reads CASSKTDTQYL. The CDR3 coding sequence is TGTGCCAGCAGTAAGACAGATACGCAGTATTTG.

There are a few counts of this clonotype. This CDR3 is CSAEIPGLAASEQYF. The CDR3, as DNA: TGCAGTGCTGAAATTCCGGGACTAGCGGCGAGCGAGCAGTACTTC. This chain links TRBV20-1 with TRBJ2-5, with TRBD2 matching 11 bases. TRBJ2-7 matches the DNA end more closely, so the J call is doubtful. The CDR3 loop spans 15 amino acids. Germline-derived CDR1 and CDR2 are DFQATT and SNEGSKA (reference sequence).

This clonotype was seen more than once but under ten times. This chain joins TRBV20-1 and TRBJ2-5, with TRBD1 matching 10 bases. The J call may be faulty, since TRBJ2-7 better matches the DNA end. The germline gives CDR1 DFQATT, CDR2 SNEGSKA (reference sequence). The CDR3 runs to 15 residues. For the CDR3, the DNA is TGCAGTGCTAGAGATCCGACAGGGGGCCAGCACGAGCAGTACTTC. It encodes CSARDPTGGQHEQYF.

The chain is built from TRBV9 and TRBJ1-2; 7 bases align to TRBD1. V was pared by 6 bases and J by 5 bases, with 7 bases of the junction left unmatched. Germline CDR1 is SGDLS and CDR2 is YYNGEE. The CDR3 extends over 13 amino acids. The CDR3: CASTQGGAYGYTF. The CDR3, as DNA: TGTGCCAGCACCCAGGGGGGGGCATATGGCTACACCTTC. The variable domain in full, completed from reference TRBV9 and TRBJ1-2, reads DSGVTQTPKHLITATGQRVTLRCSPRSGDLSVYWYQQSLDQGLQFLIQYYNGEERAKGNILERFSAQQFPDLHSELNLSSLELGDSALYFCASTQGGAYGYTFGSGTRLTVV.

About this clonotype: Relative to the germline gene, one junction end is altered; a read error may explain this. This chain uses TRBV7-2 with TRBJ2-1; TRBD2 agrees at 7 bases. From germline, CDR1 is SGHTA and CDR2 FQGNSA. The CDR3 is 15 amino acids. This CDR3 reads CASSLAGALYDEQFF. The CDR3, as DNA: TGTGCCAGCAGCTTGGCGGGAGCCCTCTACGATGAGCAGTTCTTC.

In this sample, this clonotype turned up once. The chain links TRBV27 to TRBJ1-1, with TRBD1 identical over 7 bases. The CDR3 length is 17 residues. Germline CDR1 is MNHEY and CDR2 is SMNVEV (reference sequence). Unmatched junction bases numbered 12, after V lost 5 bases and J lost 0 bases. The CDR3 sequence is CASSPSQTGLLNTEAFF. The CDR3 coding sequence is TGTGCCAGCAGTCCCTCACAGACAGGGCTATTGAACACTGAAGCTTTCTTT.

This clonotype was found a few times. J is TRBJ2-3 and V is TRBV12-3 or TRBV12-4, with D possibly matching TRBD2 (5 bases). Trimming took 3 bases from V and 4 from J, leaving 14 bases between them. The CDR3 spans 15 residues. CDR3 nucleotides: TGTGCCAGCAGTTTGTGGACTTCAGAGGCAGATACGCAGTATTTT. This gives the protein CASSLWTSEADTQYF.